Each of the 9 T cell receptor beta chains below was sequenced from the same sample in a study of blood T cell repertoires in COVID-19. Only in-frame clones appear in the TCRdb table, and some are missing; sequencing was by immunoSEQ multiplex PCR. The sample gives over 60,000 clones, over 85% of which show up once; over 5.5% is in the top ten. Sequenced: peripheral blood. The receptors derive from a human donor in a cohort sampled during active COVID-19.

CDR3: CATRQGDNEQFF. CDR3 coding DNA: TGTGCCACCCGACAGGGGGACAATGAGCAGTTCTTC. This chain uses TRBV19 with TRBJ2-1; TRBD1 matches 9 bases. Germline CDR1 is LNHDA and CDR2 is SQIVND (reference sequence). This CDR3 comprises 12 residues. With V trimmed by 10 bases and J by 5 bases, 3 bases remained unmatched.

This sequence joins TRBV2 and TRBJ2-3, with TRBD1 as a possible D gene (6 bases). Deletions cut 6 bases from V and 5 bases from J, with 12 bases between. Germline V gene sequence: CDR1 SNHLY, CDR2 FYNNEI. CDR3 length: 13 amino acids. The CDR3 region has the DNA TGTGCCAGCAGCCAGGGGCATGAAGATACGCAGTATTTT. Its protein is CASSQGHEDTQYF.

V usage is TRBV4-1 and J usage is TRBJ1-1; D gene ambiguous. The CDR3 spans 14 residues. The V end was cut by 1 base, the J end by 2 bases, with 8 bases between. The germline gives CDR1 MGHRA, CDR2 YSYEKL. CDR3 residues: CASSQGLPNTEAFF. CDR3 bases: TGCGCCAGCAGCCAAGGTCTCCCTAACACTGAAGCTTTCTTT.

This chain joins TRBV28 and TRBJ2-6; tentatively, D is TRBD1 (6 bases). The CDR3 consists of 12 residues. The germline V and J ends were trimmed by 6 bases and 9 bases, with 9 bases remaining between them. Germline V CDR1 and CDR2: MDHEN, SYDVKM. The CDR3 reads CASSVQGNVLTF. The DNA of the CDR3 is TGTGCCAGCAGCGTACAGGGCAACGTCCTGACTTTC.

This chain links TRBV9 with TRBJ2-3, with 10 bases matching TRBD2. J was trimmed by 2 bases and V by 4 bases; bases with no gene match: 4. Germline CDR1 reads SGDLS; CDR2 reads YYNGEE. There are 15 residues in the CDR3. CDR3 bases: TGTGCCAGCAGCCTAGGACTAGCGGCCACAGATACGCAGTATTTT. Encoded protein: CASSLGLAATDTQYF.

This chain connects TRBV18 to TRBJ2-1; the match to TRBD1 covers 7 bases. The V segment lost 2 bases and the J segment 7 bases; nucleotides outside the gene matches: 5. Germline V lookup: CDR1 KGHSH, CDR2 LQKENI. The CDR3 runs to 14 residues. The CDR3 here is CASSPGTVGNEQFF. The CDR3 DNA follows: TGTGCCAGCTCACCAGGGACAGTAGGGAATGAGCAGTTCTTC.

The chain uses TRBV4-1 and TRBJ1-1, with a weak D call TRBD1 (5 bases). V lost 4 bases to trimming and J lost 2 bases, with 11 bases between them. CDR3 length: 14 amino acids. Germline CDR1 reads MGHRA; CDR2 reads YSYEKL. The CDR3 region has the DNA TGCGCCAGCAGCCGCCAGGGCTCCAACACTGAAGCTTTCTTT. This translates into CASSRQGSNTEAFF.

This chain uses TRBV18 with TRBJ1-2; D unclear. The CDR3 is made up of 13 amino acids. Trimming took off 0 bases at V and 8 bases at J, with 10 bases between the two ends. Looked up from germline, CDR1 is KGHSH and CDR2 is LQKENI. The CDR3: CASSPPGREGYTF. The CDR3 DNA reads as TGTGCCAGCTCACCACCGGGCCGTGAGGGCTACACCTTC.

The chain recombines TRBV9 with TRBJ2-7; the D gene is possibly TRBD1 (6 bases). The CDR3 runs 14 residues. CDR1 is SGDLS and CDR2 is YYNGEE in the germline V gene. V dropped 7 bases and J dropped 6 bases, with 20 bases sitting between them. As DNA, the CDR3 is TGTGCCAGCGGGGGTAGGGGGACCCCTGGCGAGCAGTACTTC. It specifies CASGGRGTPGEQYF.